The 13 T cell receptor beta chains in this list originate from one sample, sequenced in a study of control samples from healthy donors and cancer patients. The method was immunoSEQ multiplex PCR; TCRdb's version includes in-frame clones alone and lacks a portion of them. The sample records approximately 190,000 clones, approximately 91% being singletons. Material: blood. The receptors were gathered from a man aged 25-40 years in good health.

V is TRBV14 and J is TRBJ1-1; TRBD1 agrees at 10 bases. CDR1 is SGHDN and CDR2 is FVKESK in the germline V gene. CDR3 length: 17 amino acids. The junction had 5 bases not matched to a gene; V was cut back by 0 bases and J by 1 base. DNA of the CDR3: TGTGCCAGCAGCCAAGAAAGGGGACAGGGGAGGAACACTGAAGCTTTCTTT. It codes for CASSQERGQGRNTEAFF.

V and J are TRBV3-1 (or the pseudogene TRBV3-2) and TRBJ2-3; tentative D call: TRBD2 (6 bases). V gave up 3 bases and J gave up 2 bases, with 15 bases separating them. Germline values: CDR1 LGHDT, CDR2 YNNKEL (reference sequence). The CDR3 has 16 amino acids. The CDR3, as DNA: TGTGCCAGCAGCCACTTCCGGGACTCATTCACAGATACGCAGTATTTT. Protein product: CASSHFRDSFTDTQYF.

CDR3 amino acids: CASSPFSGQETQYF. The CDR3 DNA follows: TGTGCCAGCAGCCCTTTTAGCGGGCAAGAGACCCAGTACTTC. The chain employs TRBV7-9 and TRBJ2-5; 7 positions match TRBD2. The CDR3 has 14 amino acids. V was clipped by 5 bases and J by 2 bases; unmatched bases: 5. Germline V gene sequence: CDR1 SEHNR, CDR2 FQNEAQ (reference sequence).

This rearrangement joins TRBV20-1 to TRBJ1-3, with D uncertain. CDR1 DFQATT and CDR2 SNEGSKA come from the germline V gene (reference sequence). With 3 bases removed from V and 2 bases from J, the gap between germline ends came to 11 bases. The CDR3 spans 14 residues. CDR3 sequence reads: CSASRGGPGNTIYF. The CDR3 DNA is TGCAGTGCTAGTCGTGGTGGCCCTGGAAACACCATATATTTT.

The CDR3 sequence: CASSPQGSEVNSPLHF. Written as DNA, the CDR3 is TGCGCCAGCAGCCCTCAGGGCAGTGAGGTCAATTCACCCCTCCACTTT. This chain connects TRBV5-1 to TRBJ1-6; a possible D gene is TRBD1 (5 bases). Germline-derived CDR1 and CDR2 are SGHRS and YFSETQ. The V and J ends lost 4 bases and 7 bases respectively, with 18 bases between them. This CDR3 region has 16 residues.

This chain connects TRBV9 to TRBJ1-1; TRBD1 is a possible D gene (6 bases). This CDR3 is built from 15 residues. V was trimmed by 3 bases and J by 3 bases, leaving 15 bases between them. Germline V gene data show CDR1 as SGDLS and CDR2 as YYNGEE. DNA for the CDR3: TGTGCCAGCAGCGGAACTGTACAGGGCTACACTGAAGCTTTCTTT. Amino acids: CASSGTVQGYTEAFF.

The chain joins TRBV18 to TRBJ1-6; TRBD1 agrees at 7 bases. The germline V gene has CDR1 KGHSH and CDR2 LQKENI. V lost 6 bases and J lost 5; bases outside the gene matches: 10. The CDR3 has 16 residues. CDR3 amino acids: CASSPGEGANNSPLHF. DNA of the CDR3: TGTGCCAGCTCTCCCGGGGAGGGGGCGAATAATTCACCCCTCCACTTT. Drawing the rest from reference TRBV18 and TRBJ1-6, the complete variable domain is NAGVMQNPRHLVRRRGQEARLRCSPMKGHSHVYWYRQLPEEGLKFMVYLQKENIIDESGMPKERFSAEFPKEGPSILRIQQVVRGDSAAYFCASSPGEGANNSPLHFGNGTRLTVT.

In this sample, this clone turned up once. This sequence joins TRBV5-4 and TRBJ2-7, with a weak D call TRBD1 (6 bases). Germline lookup yields CDR1 SGHNT and CDR2 YYREEE (reference sequence). The CDR3 totals 14 residues. V was shortened by 4 bases and J by 0 bases, with 11 bases between the two germline ends. The DNA of the CDR3 is TGTGCCAGCAGCCCCGGGACAAACTCCTACGAGCAGTACTTC. Translating it yields CASSPGTNSYEQYF. Complete variable domain (other parts from reference TRBV5-4 and TRBJ2-7): ETGVTQSPTHLIKTRGQQVTLRCSSQSGHNTVSWYQQALGQGPQFIFQYYREEENGRGNFPPRFSGLQFPNYSSELNVNALELDDSALYLCASSPGTNSYEQYFGPGTRLTVT.

This chain joins TRBV10-1 and TRBJ1-1; D perhaps matches TRBD1 (5 bases). With 0 bases removed from V and 1 base from J, the gap between germline ends came to 9 bases. The CDR3 is 15 amino acids. Germline CDR1 reads WNHNN; CDR2 reads SYGVQD (reference sequence). Here the CDR3 reads CASSESEGTNTEAFF. CDR3 in DNA: TGCGCCAGCAGTGAGTCGGAGGGGACGAACACTGAAGCTTTCTTT.

Comment on this clone: One junction end disagrees with the germline gene, perhaps due to a read error. The rearrangement joins TRBV19 to TRBJ1-2; 9 nucleotides match TRBD1. This CDR3 is built from 15 residues. CDR1 and CDR2 (germline): LNHDA, SQIVND (reference sequence). CDR3 nucleotides: TGTGCAAGTAGTATAGCGGGACAGGGACCCTATGGCTACACCTTC. It specifies CASSIAGQGPYGYTF.

This sequence joins TRBV20-1 and TRBJ1-2; 8 positions match TRBD1. The V and J ends lost 3 bases and 7 bases, in that order; junction bases with no gene match: 7. The CDR3 runs to 13 residues. Germline CDR1 DFQATT, CDR2 SNEGSKA (reference sequence). CDR3: CSASRGQAFGYTF. CDR3 sequence (DNA): TGCAGTGCTAGTAGGGGACAGGCCTTTGGCTACACCTTC.

V and J are TRBV3-1 (or the pseudogene TRBV3-2) and TRBJ1-3, with 7 bases that match TRBD1. Germline CDR1 is LGHDT and CDR2 is YNNKEL (reference sequence). The CDR3 has 20 residues. V was pared by 3 bases and J by 2 bases, with 19 bases of the junction left unmatched. CDR3 bases: TGTGCCAGCAGCCACAGGGGGTCAATTCGAACCAAAGATACTGGAAACACCATATATTTT. Encoded protein: CASSHRGSIRTKDTGNTIYF.

About this clone: Because the CDR3's place on the DNA is in doubt, the DNA is left out and the CDR3 is given as listed by TCRdb. The chain employs TRBV7-6 and TRBJ2-3; the table's D call of TRBD1 was not tested on the DNA. Germline V gene data show CDR1 as SGHVS and CDR2 as FNYEAQ. The CDR3 is 15 residues long, ends included. The CDR3 sequence: CASSFGPGSTDTQYF.